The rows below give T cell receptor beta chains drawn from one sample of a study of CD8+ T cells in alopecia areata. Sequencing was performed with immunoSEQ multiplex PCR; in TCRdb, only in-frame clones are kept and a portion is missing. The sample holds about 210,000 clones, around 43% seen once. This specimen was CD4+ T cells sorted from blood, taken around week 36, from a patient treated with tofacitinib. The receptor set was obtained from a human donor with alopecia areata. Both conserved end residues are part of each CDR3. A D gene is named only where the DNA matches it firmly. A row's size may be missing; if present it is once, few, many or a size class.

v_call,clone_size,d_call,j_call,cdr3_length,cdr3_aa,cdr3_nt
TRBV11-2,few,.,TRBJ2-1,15,CASSFRRERRGEQFF,TGTGCCAGCAGCTTTAGGCGAGAGAGAAGGGGTGAGCAGTTCTTC
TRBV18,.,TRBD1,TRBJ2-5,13,CASKGTAQETQYF,TGTGCCAGCAAGGGGACAGCACAAGAGACCCAGTACTTC
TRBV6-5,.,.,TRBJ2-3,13,CASKDSHTDTQYF,TGTGCCAGCAAGGACAGCCACACAGATACGCAGTATTTT
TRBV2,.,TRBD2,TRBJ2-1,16,CASSTPIRLAGNEQFF,TGTGCCAGCAGCACACCAATAAGACTAGCGGGTAATGAGCAGTTCTTC
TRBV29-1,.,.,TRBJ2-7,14,CSVERPGEPYEQYF,TGCAGCGTTGAACGGCCGGGAGAGCCCTACGAGCAGTACTTC
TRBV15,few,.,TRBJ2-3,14,CATSRDLDTDTQYF,TGTGCCACCAGCAGAGATCTGGACACAGATACGCAGTATTTT
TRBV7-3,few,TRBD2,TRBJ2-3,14,CASSLAGPADTQYF,TGTGCCAGCAGTCTAGCGGGCCCCGCAGATACGCAGTATTTT
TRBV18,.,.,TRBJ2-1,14,CASSPRQYYNEQFF,TGTGCCAGCTCACCACGGCAGTACTACAATGAGCAGTTCTTC
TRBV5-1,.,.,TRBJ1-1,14,CASSFSGLNTEAFF,TGCGCCAGCAGCTTTTCAGGATTGAACACTGAAGCTTTCTTT
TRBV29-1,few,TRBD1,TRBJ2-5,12,CSVGQGGETQYF,TGCAGCGTTGGACAGGGGGGTGAGACCCAGTACTTC
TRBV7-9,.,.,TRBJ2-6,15,CASSLMPSGANVLTF,TGTGCCAGCAGCTTAATGCCATCTGGGGCCAACGTCCTGACTTTC
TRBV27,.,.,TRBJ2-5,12,CASSPTKETQYF,TGTGCCAGCAGTCCGACCAAGGAGACCCAGTACTTC
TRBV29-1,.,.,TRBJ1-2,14,CSVAAGRRDYGYTF,TGCAGCGTTGCGGCAGGTCGGCGGGACTATGGCTACACCTTC
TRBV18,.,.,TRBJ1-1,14,CASSLSQLGTEAFF,TGTGCCAGCTCACTATCCCAGTTGGGCACTGAAGCTTTCTTT
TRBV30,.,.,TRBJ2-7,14,CAWRRAGGRNEQYF,TGTGCCTGGAGGAGGGCAGGGGGGAGGAACGAGCAGTACTTC
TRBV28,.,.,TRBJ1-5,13,CASSVDGYQPQHF,TGTGCCAGCAGTGTGGACGGGTATCAGCCCCAGCATTTT
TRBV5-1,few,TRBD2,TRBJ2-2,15,CASSFTSGSTGELFF,TGCGCCAGCAGCTTCACTAGCGGGAGCACCGGGGAGCTGTTTTTT
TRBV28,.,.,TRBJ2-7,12,CASNQGLYEQYF,TGTGCCAGCAACCAGGGACTGTACGAGCAGTACTTC
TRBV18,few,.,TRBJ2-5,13,CASSPGTKETQYF,TGTGCCAGCTCACCCGGAACCAAAGAGACCCAGTACTTC
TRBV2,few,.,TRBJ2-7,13,CASGTVGTYEQYF,TGTGCCAGCGGGACTGTAGGGACCTACGAGCAGTACTTC
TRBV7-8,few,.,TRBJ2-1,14,CASTVRRDKNEQFF,TGTGCCAGCACCGTGAGGAGGGACAAAAATGAGCAGTTCTTC
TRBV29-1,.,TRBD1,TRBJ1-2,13,CSVEGGQALSYTF,TGCAGCGTTGAAGGGGGACAGGCCCTGAGCTACACCTTC
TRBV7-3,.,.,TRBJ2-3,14,CASSLSPAVNTQYF,TGTGCCAGCAGCTTAAGTCCAGCGGTGAATACGCAGTATTTT
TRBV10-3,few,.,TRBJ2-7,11,CAISEGASWRF,TGTGCCATCAGTGAAGGGGCTAGCTGGCGCTTC
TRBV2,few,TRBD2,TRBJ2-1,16,CASSAGAGRGGTLPFF,TGTGCCAGCTCAGCGGGAGCGGGGAGGGGCGGAACTCTCCCGTTCTTC
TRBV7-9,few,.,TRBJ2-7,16,CASSLQAPTGTYEQYF,TGTGCCAGCAGCCTACAAGCCCCGACAGGCACCTACGAGCAGTACTTC
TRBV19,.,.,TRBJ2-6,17,CASRPGTGLSGANVLTF,TGTGCCAGTAGGCCCGGGACCGGACTCTCTGGGGCCAACGTCCTGACTTTC
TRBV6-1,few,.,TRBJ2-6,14,CASMDTSGANVLTF,TGTGCCAGCATGGACACCTCTGGGGCCAACGTCCTGACTTTC
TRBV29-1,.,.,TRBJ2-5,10,CSVQQETQYF,TGCAGCGTTCAGCAAGAGACCCAGTACTTC
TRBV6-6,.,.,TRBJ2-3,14,CASTLWGSTDTQYF,TGTGCCAGCACCCTGTGGGGCTCCACAGATACGCAGTATTTT
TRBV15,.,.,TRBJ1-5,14,CATSRGEGEQPQHF,TGTGCCACCAGCAGAGGGGAAGGAGAGCAGCCCCAGCATTTT
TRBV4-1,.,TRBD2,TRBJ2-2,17,CASSQPPSGTFTGELFF,TGCGCCAGCAGCCAACCTCCTAGCGGGACGTTCACCGGGGAGCTGTTTTTT
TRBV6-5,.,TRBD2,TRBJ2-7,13,CASSIGGFGEQYF,TGTGCCAGCAGTATCGGGGGGTTCGGCGAGCAGTACTTC
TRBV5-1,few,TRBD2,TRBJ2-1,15,CASSYLAGADNEQFF,TGCGCCAGCAGCTATCTAGCGGGAGCCGACAATGAGCAGTTCTTC
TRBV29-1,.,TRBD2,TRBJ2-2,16,CSVPGLAGGPGGELFF,TGCAGCGTTCCCGGACTAGCGGGAGGGCCCGGCGGGGAGCTGTTTTTT
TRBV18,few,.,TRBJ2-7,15,CASSPNRDNSYEQYF,TGTGCCAGCTCACCGAACCGGGACAACTCCTACGAGCAGTACTTC
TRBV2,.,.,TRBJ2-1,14,CASTHGSSYNEQFF,TGTGCCAGCACCCACGGGAGTTCCTACAATGAGCAGTTCTTC
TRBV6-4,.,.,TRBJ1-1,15,CASTRLDSLNTEAFF,TGTGCCAGCACCAGGTTGGACAGCTTGAACACTGAAGCTTTCTTT
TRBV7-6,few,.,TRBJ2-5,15,CASSAAGTTQETQYF,TGTGCCAGCAGCGCAGCCGGGACAACCCAAGAGACCCAGTACTTC
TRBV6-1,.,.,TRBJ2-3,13,CASNKPTPDTQYF,TGTGCCAGCAACAAACCAACGCCCGATACGCAGTATTTT
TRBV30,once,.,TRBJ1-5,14,CAWSITDSNQPQHF,TGTGCCTGGAGCATTACAGATAGCAATCAGCCCCAGCATTTT